This T cell receptor (beta chain) derives from a study of control samples from healthy donors and cancer patients. The repertoire was sequenced with immunoSEQ multiplex PCR; TCRdb's copy has only in-frame clones and lacks some. The profile shows around 100,000 clones, around 89% of them singletons. This clone has just one count. Trimming shortened V by 9 bases and J by 2 bases, and 11 bases separated the two germline ends. This CDR3 spans 13 amino acids. CDR1 is WSHSY and CDR2 is SAAADI in the germline V gene. The receptor was isolated from a man aged 55-75 years with lung cancer. The chain combines TRBV10-2 with TRBJ1-3; D might be TRBD1 (6 bases). The sequencing sample was made of PBMCs. CDR3 loop: CASSTGAGNTIYF. The DNA for the CDR3 is TGCGCCAGTTCGACAGGAGCTGGAAACACCATATATTTT.